This T cell receptor beta chain appears in the sequencing data of a study of shared clonotypes between healthy human individuals. Study outcomes and limitations: Memory subsets generally showed lower estimated richness than naive subsets.

Naive-designated CD8 cells lacked CD45RO, were positively enriched for CCR7, and omitted terminally differentiated effector memory CD45RA+ cells. As concerns this clone: Its antigen is unknown.

Only in-frame clones appear in the TCRdb table, and some are missing; sequencing was by immunoSEQ multiplex PCR. The table has millions of clones, about 95% seen once; the top ten hold around 1.1%. Trimming stripped 3 bases from V and 8 bases from J, with 11 bases between. CDR1 MNHEY and CDR2 SMNVEV come from the germline V gene (reference sequence). The CDR3 has 13 amino acids. The TCR sequence derives from a man aged 18 to 35 in good health. The V gene is TRBV27, the J gene TRBJ1-5, with D possibly TRBD1 on 5 matching bases. Material for sequencing was naive CD8+ T cells sorted from blood. In nucleotides, the CDR3 is TGTGCCAGCAGTTTTCTTCAGGGTAAGCCCCAGCATTTT. Its translation: CASSFLQGKPQHF.